This T cell receptor beta chain is from a study of blood T cell repertoires in COVID-19. At the level of the study: The study drew acute and convalescent COVID-19 samples from the United States, Italy and Spain.

Clones were sequenced by immunoSEQ multiplex PCR, and TCRdb holds only the in-frame ones, with some missing. Among more than 25,000 clones, roughly 82% were seen once, and the ten largest hold more than 10%. What was sequenced was peripheral blood. The TCR originated in a human donor in a cohort sampled during active COVID-19.

In DNA form, the CDR3 reads TGTGCCAGCAGCCAGGGGGGTACCGGGGAGCTGTTTTTT. As protein: CASSQGGTGELFF. The V call is TRBV3-1 (or the pseudogene TRBV3-2), the J call TRBJ2-2; the D gene is possibly TRBD2 (6 bases). CDR3 length equals 13 residues. Germline CDR1 reads LGHDT; CDR2 reads YNNKEL (reference sequence). V was cut by 3 bases and J by 5 bases, with 7 bases left in between.